A selection of T cell receptor beta chains follows, all from one sample in a study of T-cell reconstitution after alpha-beta-depleted transplantation in children. TCRdb fed the PCR reads into MiXCR, producing one record per CDR3 protein. The sample includes about 27,000 distinct CDR3 sequences, roughly 6% of them seen just once. The sample consisted of PBMCs, mostly from graft donor cells, taken 180 days after TCRalphabeta/CD19-depleted stem cell transplant. These receptors all come from a male patient aged 10 to 17 who had a stem cell transplant for acute myeloid leukemia, so the T cells may come from the graft donor. Each CDR3 is given with its conserved first and last residue. A D gene is named only where the DNA matches it firmly. Clone size is shown for a subset of rows, as once, few, many or a class of expanded clone.

size: many
J: TRBJ2-5
D: -
V: TRBV7-9
CDR3: CASSGYQETQYF
DNA: TGTGCCAGCAGCGGATACCAAGAGACCCAGTACTTC

size: many
J: TRBJ2-4
D: -
V: TRBV20-1
CDR3: CSAASIGGNIQYF
DNA: TGCAGTGCCGCCTCAATAGGCGGGAACATTCAGTACTTC

size: many
J: TRBJ2-5
D: TRBD2
V: TRBV11-1
CDR3: CASSLRGVQETQYF
DNA: TGTGCCAGCAGCTTACGGGGGGTCCAAGAGACCCAGTACTTC

size: -
J: TRBJ1-5
D: -
V: TRBV2
CDR3: CASSETGSNQPQHF
DNA: TGTGCCAGCAGTGAAACGGGTAGCAATCAGCCCCAGCATTTT

size: many
J: TRBJ2-1
D: TRBD2
V: TRBV4-2
CDR3: CASSPGLAALSYNEQFF
DNA: TGTGCCAGCAGCCCCGGACTAGCGGCTCTATCCTACAATGAGCAGTTCTTC

size: many
J: TRBJ1-1
D: -
V: TRBV19
CDR3: CASSIAPVSEAFF
DNA: TGTGCCAGTAGTATAGCACCCGTCAGTGAAGCTTTCTTT

size: -
J: TRBJ2-7
D: -
V: TRBV6-1
CDR3: CASDRETSSYEQYF
DNA: TGTGCCAGCGATAGAGAGACATCCTCCTACGAGCAGTACTTC

size: many
J: TRBJ2-1
D: -
V: TRBV24-1
CDR3: CATSDGLRSFYNEQFF
DNA: TGTGCCACCAGTGATGGACTAAGGAGTTTCTACAATGAGCAGTTCTTC

size: many
J: TRBJ1-4
D: -
V: TRBV29-1
CDR3: CSALTSGDEKLFF
DNA: TGCAGCGCGCTGACATCCGGGGATGAAAAACTGTTTTTT

size: many
J: TRBJ2-7
D: -
V: TRBV27
CDR3: CASSLGGVSYEQYF
DNA: TGTGCCAGCAGTTTAGGGGGAGTCTCCTACGAGCAGTACTTC

size: many
J: TRBJ1-5
D: -
V: TRBV6-2/TRBV6-3
CDR3: CASSYVGSNQPQHF
DNA: TGTGCCAGCAGTTACGTGGGCAGCAATCAGCCCCAGCATTTT

size: -
J: TRBJ2-7
D: -
V: TRBV2
CDR3: CASRRFGYGYEQYF
DNA: TGTGCCAGCAGGCGGTTCGGGTATGGATACGAGCAGTACTTC

size: medium-sized
J: TRBJ1-2
D: -
V: TRBV20-1
CDR3: CSASPEIYGYTF
DNA: TGCAGTGCCTCCCCAGAGATATATGGCTACACCTTC

size: many
J: TRBJ2-3
D: TRBD2
V: TRBV12-3/TRBV12-4
CDR3: CASSLKETSLHTQYF
DNA: TGTGCCAGCAGTTTAAAGGAGACTAGCCTGCATACGCAGTATTTT

size: many
J: TRBJ1-2
D: TRBD1
V: TRBV3-1
CDR3: CASSQDLGDSNYGYTF
DNA: TGTGCCAGCAGCCAAGATCTCGGGGACAGTAACTATGGCTACACCTTC

size: many
J: TRBJ2-1
D: TRBD2
V: TRBV29-1
CDR3: CSVAPPGTSGNNEQFF
DNA: TGCAGCGTTGCCCCCCCCGGGACTAGCGGCAACAATGAGCAGTTCTTC

size: many
J: TRBJ1-3
D: TRBD1
V: TRBV29-1
CDR3: CSVEYWTGGGNTIYF
DNA: TGCAGCGTTGAATACTGGACAGGGGGCGGAAACACCATATATTTT

size: medium-sized
J: TRBJ2-1
D: -
V: TRBV3-1
CDR3: CASSQEASNEQFF
DNA: TGTGCCAGCAGCCAAGAGGCGTCGAATGAGCAGTTCTTC

size: many
J: TRBJ2-3
D: -
V: TRBV15
CDR3: CATSRERATGAVDTQYF
DNA: TGTGCCACCAGCAGAGAAAGAGCAACGGGAGCTGTAGATACGCAGTATTTT

size: many
J: TRBJ2-7
D: TRBD2
V: TRBV5-1
CDR3: CASSLPSFAGGSSYEQYF
DNA: TGCGCCAGCAGCTTACCCTCGTTTGCGGGAGGAAGCTCCTACGAGCAGTACTTC

size: many
J: TRBJ2-7
D: -
V: TRBV7-9
CDR3: CASRSSYEQYF
DNA: TGTGCCAGCAGATCAAGCTACGAGCAGTACTTC

size: many
J: TRBJ1-2
D: -
V: TRBV28
CDR3: CASSFEGKYGYTF
DNA: TGTGCCAGCAGTTTTGAAGGAAAATATGGCTACACCTTC

size: many
J: TRBJ1-5
D: -
V: TRBV7-2
CDR3: CASSSQGTNQPQHF
DNA: TGTGCCAGCAGCTCCCAGGGTACCAATCAGCCCCAGCATTTT